This T cell receptor beta chain was obtained from a study of shared clonotypes between healthy human individuals. Study-level results: Memory subsets generally showed lower estimated richness than naive subsets.

Details on this clone: What it binds is not known.

Original data processing: From ImmunoSEQ came sequences covering only the junction and carrying no quality scores, so filtering differed. The repertoire was sequenced with immunoSEQ multiplex PCR; TCRdb's copy has only in-frame clones and lacks some. V and J calls and clone size follow that table, whereas D and trimming were derived from the DNA. Altogether some 2,000,000 clones are present, around 96% being singletons, with the ten largest covering 1% to 1.3%. This CDR3 has 13 residues. CDR1 is SGHDT, CDR2 YYEEEE, per germline. Trimming shortened V by 6 bases and J by 5 bases, and 12 bases separated the two germline ends. The naive CD8 fraction comprised CD45RO-negative cells positively selected for CCR7 and excluded terminally differentiated effector memory CD45RA+ cells.

The TCR sequence derives from a young man in good health. This sequence joins TRBV5-6 and TRBJ2-1; perhaps TRBD1 as D (5 bases). Sequenced sample: naive CD8+ T cells sorted from blood. The CDR3 DNA follows: TGTGCCAGCACCCTTGGGGCGAACAATGAGCAGTTCTTC. It translates to CASTLGANNEQFF. The variable domain in full, with the rest retrieved from reference TRBV5-6 and TRBJ2-1, is DAGVTQSPTHLIKTRGQQVTLRCSPKSGHDTVSWYQQALGQGPQFIFQYYEEEERQRGNFPDRFSGHQFPNYSSELNVNALLLGDSALYLCASTLGANNEQFFGPGTRLTVL.